The T cell receptor beta chain under discussion was sequenced for a study of T-cell memory formation after mild COVID-19. Overall study context: Each donor largely had its own TCR clusters. Whole-study findings and limits: CD8+ contracting clones occupied EMRA, while CD4+ ones occupied mainly CM and EM. Clones that shrank (day 15 to 85) were balanced CD4/CD8, whereas later expanders leaned CD4+.

Germline V gene lookup returns CDR1 SGHNT and CDR2 YYREEE (reference sequence). This CDR3 is built from 13 residues. V shed 6 bases and J shed 2 bases, with 11 bases lying between them. Notes on this clonotype: Antigen unknown.

Amplification by 5'RACE using constant-segment primers produced TCR alpha and TCR beta cDNA libraries that carried sample barcodes and UMIs. TCRdb passed the 5' RACE reads through MiXCR, listing each CDR3 protein once. The table records around 320,000 distinct CDR3 sequences, roughly 13% of them present only once. The source of this sequence is a man aged 18 to 30 who had mild COVID-19 (a few samples of this study predate the infection). Cell type and time point are not known. Sequenced input: PBMCs or a T cell subset sorted from them (not recorded which). The rearrangement links TRBV5-4 to TRBJ1-2; D not certain. The CDR3 DNA reads as TGTGCCAGCACCCTGCAGCGGAACTATGGCTACACCTTC. It is translated as CASTLQRNYGYTF.